The rows below give T cell receptor beta chains drawn from one sample of a study of glioma-infiltrating T cells after dendritic cell vaccination. Profiled with immunoSEQ multiplex PCR; TCRdb holds only in-frame clones, not every one. The table shows about 65,000 clones, with 86% occurring only once. Source: blood, taken after dendritic cell vaccination. The receptor source for this set is a human donor with glioblastoma. CDR3s include the opening cysteine and the closing phenylalanine or tryptophan. The D gene is left open where the match is weak. Clone sizes are given selectively: once, few, many, or a class where the clone is expanded.

DNA: TGTGCCTGGACGGGGAATGAGCAGTTCTTC
CDR3: CAWTGNEQFF
D: NA
V: TRBV30
size: NA
J: TRBJ2-1

DNA: TGTGCCAGCAGTTACTCGGAGCGGGGACCCTACGAGCAGTACTTC
CDR3: CASSYSERGPYEQYF
D: TRBD2
V: TRBV6-5
size: NA
J: TRBJ2-7

DNA: TGTGCCAGCATTCTCGGCGGGAAAAACACCGGGGAGCTGTTTTTT
CDR3: CASILGGKNTGELFF
D: NA
V: TRBV28
size: few
J: TRBJ2-2

DNA: TGTGCCAGCAGTGTATGGGGGCGTGTGGACAGCGGGGCGAACACCGGGGAGCTGTTTTTT
CDR3: CASSVWGRVDSGANTGELFF
D: NA
V: TRBV2
size: NA
J: TRBJ2-2

DNA: TGTGCCAGCAGGGGTGCGGCAGGGGGTTCACCCCTCCACTTT
CDR3: CASRGAAGGSPLHF
D: TRBD1
V: TRBV6-5
size: NA
J: TRBJ1-6

DNA: TGTGCCAGCGGGGGTGACCGGGACAGCCTCACAGATACGCAGTATTTT
CDR3: CASGGDRDSLTDTQYF
D: TRBD1
V: TRBV9
size: NA
J: TRBJ2-3

DNA: TGTGCCAGCAGCTTATCCGGGACAGGATACAATGAGCAGTTCTTC
CDR3: CASSLSGTGYNEQFF
D: TRBD1
V: TRBV7-3
size: NA
J: TRBJ2-1

DNA: TGTGCCAGCAGCCGAGTGCTAGCGGGGAACTACGAGCAGTACTTC
CDR3: CASSRVLAGNYEQYF
D: TRBD2
V: TRBV7-2
size: NA
J: TRBJ2-7

DNA: TGTGCTAGTGGTTTGGTACTCGGGGGGGGAGGTGAAGCTTTCTTT
CDR3: CASGLVLGGGGEAFF
D: NA
V: TRBV12-5
size: once
J: TRBJ1-1

DNA: TGTGCCAGCAGCTTAGCTAGCGGGAGAAATGAGCAGTTCTTC
CDR3: CASSLASGRNEQFF
D: TRBD2
V: TRBV11-2
size: NA
J: TRBJ2-1

DNA: TGCGCCAGCAGCCACCTAGGCACTAGCGGGAGCCACGAGCAGTACTTC
CDR3: CASSHLGTSGSHEQYF
D: TRBD2
V: TRBV5-1
size: NA
J: TRBJ2-7

DNA: TGTGCCAGCAGTCCCCGGGGGAGGACTGAAGCTTTCTTT
CDR3: CASSPRGRTEAFF
D: NA
V: TRBV5-6
size: once
J: TRBJ1-1

DNA: TGCGCCAGCAGCCAAGTTCCCACCCAACAGGGGGCCTCCTACGAGCAGTACTTC
CDR3: CASSQVPTQQGASYEQYF
D: TRBD1
V: TRBV4-1
size: once
J: TRBJ2-7

DNA: TGTGCCAGCAGCCATGGGACTAGCGGGGGAGGCACAGATACGCAGTATTTT
CDR3: CASSHGTSGGGTDTQYF
D: TRBD2
V: TRBV5-8
size: NA
J: TRBJ2-3